These 21 T cell receptor beta chains share one sample of origin, sequenced in a study of OX40 agonist ivuxolimab in advanced cancers. Libraries were prepared by immunoSEQ multiplex PCR; TCRdb keeps only in-frame clonotypes and omits some of them. The sample consists of some 20,000 clones, around 84% of them appearing once. The sequencing here drew on CD4+ or CD8+ T cells sorted from blood, taken in a trial of the OX40 agonist ivuxolimab. These receptors originate from an adult with an advanced solid tumor such as melanoma, head and neck, liver or kidney cancer.

J is TRBJ2-2 and V is TRBV7-9, with D perhaps matching TRBD2 (8 bases). Germline V lookup: CDR1 SEHNR, CDR2 FQNEAQ (reference sequence). V was clipped by 1 base and J by 3 bases, with 12 bases between them. CDR3 length: 16 residues. Here the CDR3 DNA reads TGTGCCAGCAGCTTAGTAGCGGGACAGTACACCGGGGAGCTGTTTTTT. The encoded protein is CASSLVAGQYTGELFF.

This clone was detected a few times. The V and J genes are TRBV6-5 and TRBJ1-4; no definite D call. CDR3 size: 15 residues. V shed 6 bases and J shed 0 bases, with 11 bases lying between them. Germline V gene sequence: CDR1 MNHEY, CDR2 SVGAGI. CDR3 in amino acids: CASSYDWTTNEKLFF. The CDR3 nucleotides read TGTGCCAGCAGCTACGACTGGACAACTAATGAAAAACTGTTTTTT.

This chain connects TRBV9 to TRBJ2-3; 8 bases are shared with TRBD2. Germline lookup yields CDR1 SGDLS and CDR2 YYNGEE. V shed 2 bases, J shed 5 bases, and the junction held 7 bases outside the gene matches. The CDR3 runs to 15 residues. The CDR3 sequence is CASSVTGGPGDTQYF. The CDR3 DNA is TGTGCCAGCAGCGTCACGGGGGGGCCCGGAGATACGCAGTATTTT. Supplemented by reference TRBV9 and TRBJ2-3, the full variable domain reads DSGVTQTPKHLITATGQRVTLRCSPRSGDLSVYWYQQSLDQGLQFLIQYYNGEERAKGNILERFSAQQFPDLHSELNLSSLELGDSALYFCASSVTGGPGDTQYFGPGTRLTVL.

The chain couples TRBV6-5 to TRBJ1-1; D remains ambiguous. The CDR3 loop spans 16 amino acids. Germline CDR1 is MNHEY and CDR2 is SVGAGI. Trimming removed 2 bases from V and 4 bases from J, with 17 bases in between. CDR3 sequence: CASSYPDPLGATEAFF. CDR3 in DNA: TGTGCCAGCAGTTACCCAGACCCGCTGGGAGCCACTGAAGCTTTCTTT.

The rearrangement links TRBV15 to TRBJ2-3, with 12 nucleotides matching TRBD2. Germline V lookup: CDR1 LNHNV, CDR2 YYDKDF (reference sequence). Trimming took 9 bases from V and 1 from J; bases not matched to a gene: 8. The CDR3 covers 16 residues. The DNA of the CDR3 is TGTGCCACGTCACTAGCGGGGGGCCGTGGCACAGATACGCAGTATTTT. It yields the protein CATSLAGGRGTDTQYF.

The chain joins TRBV7-8 to TRBJ2-7; the D gene is possibly TRBD2 (6 bases). CDR3 length: 16 residues. CDR1 and CDR2 (germline): SGHVS, FQNEAQ. V shed 5 bases and J shed 5 bases, with 22 bases lying between them. The CDR3 loop reads CASSLPVGGLNDEQYF. The DNA of the CDR3 is TGTGCCAGCAGCCTACCCGTCGGGGGTCTAAACGACGAGCAGTACTTC.

The rearrangement links TRBV7-8 to TRBJ1-4; possible D gene TRBD1, 5 bases. This CDR3 comprises 13 residues. From germline, CDR1 is SGHVS and CDR2 FQNEAQ. V shed 1 base and J shed 14 bases, with 14 bases lying between them. The CDR3 region has the DNA TGTGCCAGCAGCTTAGGGACACTTGAAATGCTGTTTTTT. Translation: CASSLGTLEMLFF.

This chain links TRBV28 with TRBJ2-1, with 7 positions matching TRBD2. The CDR3 runs 15 residues. Germline CDR1 and CDR2: MDHEN and SYDVKM. The ends lost 6 bases at V and 0 bases at J; junction bases unmatched: 5. CDR3: CASRSGISSYNEQFF. The CDR3 bases are TGTGCCAGCAGGAGCGGGATAAGCTCCTACAATGAGCAGTTCTTC.

This chain joins TRBV27 and TRBJ1-1; perhaps TRBD1 as D (5 bases). The CDR3 totals 13 residues. V was shortened by 2 bases and J by 5 bases, with 9 bases between the two germline ends. The V gene's germline CDR1 is MNHEY and CDR2 SMNVEV (reference sequence). The CDR3 sequence: CASSLTEGTEAFF. The DNA of the CDR3 is TGTGCCAGCAGTTTAACGGAGGGGACTGAAGCTTTCTTT.

CDR3 protein: CASSPERLSTEAFF. The CDR3 region has the DNA TGTGCCAGCAGCCCAGAGAGGCTTTCCACTGAAGCTTTCTTT. The V gene is TRBV4-2, the J gene TRBJ1-1; no definite D call. Trimming stripped 4 bases from V and 4 bases from J, with 13 bases between. CDR1 is LGHNA and CDR2 is YNFKEQ in the germline V gene. The CDR3 sequence is 14 residues long.

V usage is TRBV21-1 and J usage is TRBJ1-5. TRBV21-1 is given as a pseudogene. The CDR3 covers 19 residues. Here the CDR3 DNA reads TGTGCCAGCAGCAAAGTGAGAAGGGACCGAGGGCCGCGCAATCAGCCCCAGCATTTT. Amino acid sequence: CASSKVRRDRGPRNQPQHF.

This chain uses TRBV5-3 with TRBJ2-2; D is undetermined. TRBV5-3 counts as an open reading frame of uncertain function. V was shortened by 2 bases and J by 4 bases, with 3 bases between the two germline ends. This CDR3 comprises 12 residues. Written as DNA, the CDR3 is TGTGCCAGAAGCTTCGCCACCGGGGAGCTGTTTTTT. Protein product: CARSFATGELFF.

In its sample, this clone was seen a few times. The rearrangement links TRBV4-1 to TRBJ1-1; weak D call: TRBD1 (5 bases). The CDR3 totals 15 residues. Trimming took off 4 bases at V and 0 bases at J, with 12 bases between the two ends. Germline CDR1 reads MGHRA; CDR2 reads YSYEKL. CDR3 amino acids: CASSPTVTVNTEAFF. The CDR3 region has the DNA TGCGCCAGCAGCCCCACAGTGACAGTGAACACTGAAGCTTTCTTT.

The chain links TRBV4-1 to TRBJ2-7, with TRBD1 as a possible D gene (6 bases). CDR3 length: 12 residues. The germline V and J ends were trimmed by 2 bases and 5 bases, with 7 bases remaining between them. CDR1 is MGHRA, CDR2 YSYEKL, per germline. Here the CDR3 DNA reads TGCGCCAGCAGCCAAAACAGGGACGAGCAGTACTTC. It yields the protein CASSQNRDEQYF.

As concerns this clone: The same CDR3 arises from other DNA sequences in this sample as well. The J gene is TRBJ1-1, the V gene TRBV11-3; no clear D. Trimming stripped 4 bases from V and 5 bases from J, with 11 bases between. Per the germline V gene, CDR1 is SGHNT and CDR2 is YENEEA. This CDR3 is 13 amino acids long. CDR3 nucleotides: TGTGCCAGCAGCTACTCCTTCGGAACTGAAGCTTTCTTT. It is translated as CASSYSFGTEAFF. The variable domain in full, completed from reference TRBV11-3 and TRBJ1-1, reads EAGVVQSPRYKIIEKKQPVAFWCNPISGHNTLYWYLQNLGQGPELLIRYENEEAVDDSQLPKDRFSAERLKGVDSTLKIQPAELGDSAVYLCASSYSFGTEAFFGQGTRLTVV.

The chain combines TRBV7-8 with TRBJ1-5; the match to TRBD1 covers 7 bases. V shed 1 base, J shed 0 bases, and the junction held 0 bases outside the gene matches. The germline gives CDR1 SGHVS, CDR2 FQNEAQ. The CDR3 covers 15 residues. The CDR3 region has the DNA TGTGCCAGCAGCTTAGGACAGGGTAGCAATCAGCCCCAGCATTTT. Its translation is CASSLGQGSNQPQHF.

CDR3 protein: CATDRQGVTGELFF. CDR3 DNA sequence: TGTGCCACTGACCGACAGGGGGTGACCGGGGAGCTGTTTTTT. The rearrangement joins TRBV6-5 to TRBJ2-2, with 9 bases lining up with TRBD1. V lost 10 bases and J lost 5; bases outside the gene matches: 8. The CDR3 is 14 residues long. Germline V CDR1 and CDR2: MNHEY, SVGAGI.

The V call is TRBV5-6, the J call TRBJ1-4; D is unclear. This CDR3 region has 15 residues. V was clipped by 4 bases and J by 8 bases, with 18 bases between them. The germline CDR1 and CDR2 sequences are SGHDT and YYEEEE. CDR3 DNA sequence: TGTGCCAGCAGCCACATACTTAGCCAGAGAGAAAAACTGTTTTTT. Translation: CASSHILSQREKLFF.

The CDR3 region is CASRWGSPPSNTGELFF. CDR3 nucleotide sequence: TGTGCCAGCAGATGGGGGAGCCCGCCCTCGAACACCGGGGAGCTGTTTTTT. The V call is TRBV27, the J call TRBJ2-2, with D perhaps assigned TRBD1 or TRBD2 (5 bases each). Trimming took off 6 bases at V and 0 bases at J, with 17 bases between the two ends. Germline V lookup: CDR1 MNHEY, CDR2 SMNVEV (reference sequence). This CDR3 has 17 amino acids.

J is TRBJ1-2 and V is TRBV11-2; TRBD1 is a possible D gene (5 bases). Per germline, CDR1 SGHAT and CDR2 FQNNGV. CDR3 size: 15 residues. V dropped 5 bases and J dropped 4 bases, with 17 bases sitting between them. CDR3 in DNA: TGTGCCAGCAGCCCCGAACTTACAGGATTCTATGGCTACACCTTC. It yields the protein CASSPELTGFYGYTF.

In this sample, this clone turned up a few times. The V gene is TRBV7-8, the J gene TRBJ1-2; 9 positions match TRBD1. J was trimmed by 7 bases and V by 5 bases; bases with no gene match: 17. The CDR3 spans 17 residues. Germline CDR1 and CDR2: SGHVS and FQNEAQ. The DNA of the CDR3 is TGTGCCAGCAGCCCAAACTCCGGGACAGGGAAAGTAGGTGGCTACACCTTC. Protein: CASSPNSGTGKVGGYTF. Drawing the rest from reference TRBV7-8 and TRBJ1-2, the complete variable domain is GAGVSQSPRYKVAKRGQDVALRCDPISGHVSLFWYQQALGQGPEFLTYFQNEAQLDKSGLPSDRFFAERPEGSVSTLKIQRTQQEDSAVYLCASSPNSGTGKVGGYTFGSGTRLTVV.